Presented here are 6 T cell receptor beta chains from one specimen sequenced in a study of cytomegalovirus exposure and HLA in healthy donors. This PCR relied on a set of 60 Vbeta primers and 13 Jbeta primers. Libraries were prepared by immunoSEQ multiplex PCR; TCRdb keeps only in-frame clonotypes and omits some of them. The sample holds approximately 170,000 clones, around 75% seen once. The sequencing input was PBMCs. These receptors were obtained from a woman younger than 45 in good health and CMV-seropositive.

This clone was seen a single time. V gene TRBV6-6 combines with J gene TRBJ2-2, with 7 nucleotides matching TRBD1. This CDR3 spans 15 amino acids. Germline V gene data show CDR1 as MNHNY and CDR2 as SVGAGI (reference sequence). V lost 5 bases to trimming and J lost 4 bases; unmatched junction nucleotides: 7. CDR3 nucleotide sequence: TGTGCCAGCAGTGCAAAATCAGGGGGCACCGGGGAGCTGTTTTTT. Translated, it gives CASSAKSGGTGELFF.

This clone was detected a few times. The chain combines TRBV5-6 with TRBJ2-7; D uncertain. The germline V gene encodes CDR1 SGHDT and CDR2 YYEEEE. V lost 0 bases to trimming and J lost 2 bases, with 9 bases between them. This CDR3 spans 14 amino acids. CDR3 region: CASSLASKPYEQYF. In DNA form, the CDR3 reads TGTGCCAGCAGCTTGGCATCTAAACCCTACGAGCAGTACTTC.

V usage is TRBV7-8 and J usage is TRBJ1-3, with TRBD1 matching 9 bases. Germline V gene data show CDR1 as SGHVS and CDR2 as FQNEAQ. V shed 1 base and J 4 bases; nucleotides not matched to a gene: 5. The CDR3 contains 16 residues. The CDR3 DNA reads TGTGCCAGCAGCTTAGTGCGACAGGGGGACGGAAACACCATATATTTT. As protein: CASSLVRQGDGNTIYF.

The J gene is TRBJ2-7, the V gene TRBV4-2, with D possibly matching TRBD2 (6 bases). The V end was cut by 1 base, the J end by 0 bases, with 13 bases between. The CDR3 has 16 amino acids. The V gene's germline CDR1 is LGHNA and CDR2 YNFKEQ. The CDR3 region is CASSQARVGGSYEQYF. The CDR3 coding sequence is TGTGCCAGCAGCCAAGCCAGGGTGGGGGGCTCCTACGAGCAGTACTTC.

With regard to this clone: The junction and the germline gene differ at one end; a read error may be behind it. This CDR3 is CSSSLSGTGGNGYEQYF. The CDR3 nucleotides read TGTTCCAGCAGCTTATCCGGGACAGGGGGCAATGGGTACGAGCAGTACTTC. J is TRBJ2-7 and V is TRBV7-9, with TRBD1 identical over 12 bases. This CDR3 is 17 amino acids long. The germline V gene has CDR1 SEHNR and CDR2 FQNEAQ (reference sequence).

The chain couples TRBV18 to TRBJ2-5, with 12 bases aligning to TRBD2. Germline trimming cut 5 bases from V and 4 bases from J; bases unmatched to any gene: 2. The CDR3 covers 14 residues. The germline V gene encodes CDR1 KGHSH and CDR2 LQKENI. The CDR3 DNA follows: TGTGCCAGCTCATCACTAGCGGGAGGAGAGACCCAGTACTTC. It yields the protein CASSSLAGGETQYF.